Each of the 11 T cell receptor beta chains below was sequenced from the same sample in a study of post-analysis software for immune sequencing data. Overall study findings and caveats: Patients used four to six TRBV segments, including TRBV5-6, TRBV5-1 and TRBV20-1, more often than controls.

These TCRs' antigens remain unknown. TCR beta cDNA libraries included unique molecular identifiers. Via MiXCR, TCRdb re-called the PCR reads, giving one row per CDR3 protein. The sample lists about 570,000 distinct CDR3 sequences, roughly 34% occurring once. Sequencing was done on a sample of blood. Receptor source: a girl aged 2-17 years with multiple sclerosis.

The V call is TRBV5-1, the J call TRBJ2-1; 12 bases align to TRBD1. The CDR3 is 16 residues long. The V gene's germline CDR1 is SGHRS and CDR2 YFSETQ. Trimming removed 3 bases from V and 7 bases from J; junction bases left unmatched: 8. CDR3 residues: CASSSGTGGFGNEQFF. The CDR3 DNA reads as TGCGCCAGCAGCTCGGGGACAGGGGGCTTCGGGAATGAGCAGTTCTTC.

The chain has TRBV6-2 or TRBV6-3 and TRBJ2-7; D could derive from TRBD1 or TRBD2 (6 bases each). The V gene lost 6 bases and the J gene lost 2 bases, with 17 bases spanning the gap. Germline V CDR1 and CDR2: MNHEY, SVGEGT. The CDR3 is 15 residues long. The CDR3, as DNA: TGTGCCAGCAGCACCAGGAAGGGGGGAACCTACGAGCAGTACTTC. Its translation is CASSTRKGGTYEQYF.

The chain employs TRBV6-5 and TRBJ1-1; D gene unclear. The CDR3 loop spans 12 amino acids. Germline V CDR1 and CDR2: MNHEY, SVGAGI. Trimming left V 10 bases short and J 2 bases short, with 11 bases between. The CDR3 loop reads CATRTGNTEAFF. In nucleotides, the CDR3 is TGTGCCACCCGGACTGGTAACACTGAAGCTTTCTTT.

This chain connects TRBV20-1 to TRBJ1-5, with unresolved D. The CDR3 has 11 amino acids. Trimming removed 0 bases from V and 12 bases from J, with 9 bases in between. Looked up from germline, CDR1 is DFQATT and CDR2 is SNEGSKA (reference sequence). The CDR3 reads CSARDRGLQHF. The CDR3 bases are TGCAGTGCTAGAGATCGAGGCCTCCAGCATTTT.

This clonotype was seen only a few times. CDR3 region: CASSWGGGVNTGELFF. The CDR3 nucleotides are TGTGCCAGCAGTTGGGGAGGGGGCGTGAACACCGGGGAGCTGTTTTTT. The chain carries TRBV12-3 or TRBV12-4 and TRBJ2-2; D is perhaps TRBD1 or TRBD2 (7 bases each). Trimming stripped 4 bases from V and 1 base from J, with 13 bases between. The CDR3 totals 16 residues.

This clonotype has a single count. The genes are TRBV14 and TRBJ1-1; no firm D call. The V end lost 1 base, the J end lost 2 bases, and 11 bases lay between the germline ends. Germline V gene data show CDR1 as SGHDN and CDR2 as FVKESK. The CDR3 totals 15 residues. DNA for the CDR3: TGTGCCAGCAGCCAAGTTTTTGGAGTTAACACTGAAGCTTTCTTT. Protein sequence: CASSQVFGVNTEAFF.

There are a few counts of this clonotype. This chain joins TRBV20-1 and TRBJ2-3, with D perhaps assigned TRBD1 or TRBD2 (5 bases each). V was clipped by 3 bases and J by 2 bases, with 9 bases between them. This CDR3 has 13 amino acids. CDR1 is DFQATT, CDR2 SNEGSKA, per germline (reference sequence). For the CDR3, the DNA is TGCAGTGCTAGGGGGGACCCCACAGATACGCAGTATTTT. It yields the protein CSARGDPTDTQYF.

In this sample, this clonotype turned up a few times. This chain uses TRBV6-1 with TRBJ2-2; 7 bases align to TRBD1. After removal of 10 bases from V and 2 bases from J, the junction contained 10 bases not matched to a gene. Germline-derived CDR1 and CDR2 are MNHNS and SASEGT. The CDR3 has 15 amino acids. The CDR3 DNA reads TGTGCCACCGCGTACGGGGACAGTAACACCGGGGAGCTGTTTTTT. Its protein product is CATAYGDSNTGELFF.

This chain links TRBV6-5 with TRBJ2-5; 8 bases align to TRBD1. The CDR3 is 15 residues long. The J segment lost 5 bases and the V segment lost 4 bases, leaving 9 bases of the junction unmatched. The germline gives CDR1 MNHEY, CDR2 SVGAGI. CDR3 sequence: CASSSRQGRTETQYF. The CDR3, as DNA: TGTGCCAGCAGTTCCCGACAGGGGAGAACGGAGACCCAGTACTTC.

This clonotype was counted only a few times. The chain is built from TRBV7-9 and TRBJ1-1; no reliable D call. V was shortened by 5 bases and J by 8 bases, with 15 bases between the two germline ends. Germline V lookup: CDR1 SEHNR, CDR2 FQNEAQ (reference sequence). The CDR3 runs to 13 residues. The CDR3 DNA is TGTGCCAGCAGCCCAGCCGGTGGGTGGGAAGCTTTCTTT. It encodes CASSPAGGWEAFF. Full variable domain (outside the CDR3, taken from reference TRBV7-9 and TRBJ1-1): DTGVSQNPRHKITKRGQNVTFRCDPISEHNRLYWYRQTLGQGPEFLTYFQNEAQLEKSRLLSDRFSAERPKGSFSTLEIQRTEQGDSAMYLCASSPAGGWEAFFGQGTRLTVV.

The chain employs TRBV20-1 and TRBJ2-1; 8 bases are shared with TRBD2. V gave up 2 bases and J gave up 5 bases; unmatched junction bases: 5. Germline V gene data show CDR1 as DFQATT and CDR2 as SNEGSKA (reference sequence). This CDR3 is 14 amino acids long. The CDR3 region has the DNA TGCAGTGCTAGAAAACTAGCGGCTAACAATGAGCAGTTCTTC. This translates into CSARKLAANNEQFF.